Described below is a single T cell receptor beta chain sequence and its context. Other DNA sequences within the sample encode an identical CDR3. Germline V CDR1 and CDR2: SEHNR, FQNEAQ (reference sequence). The CDR3 is made up of 12 amino acids. V lost 3 bases and J 7 bases, leaving 9 bases between the germline ends. The data were obtained in a study of blood T cell repertoires in COVID-19. Here immunoSEQ multiplex PCR was the method, and the copy in TCRdb shows in-frame clones only, minus some. This sample carries 160,000 or so clones, around 92% of them seen once, and the ten largest clones take approximately 2.8%.

The sequence was obtained from a man between 60 and 75 years old with acute or convalescent COVID-19. The chain has TRBV7-9 and TRBJ1-2; no definite D call. Sequenced sample: peripheral blood. The CDR3 is CASSLVGSGYTF. CDR3 bases: TGTGCCAGCAGCTTGGTTGGCTCTGGCTACACCTTC.